This T cell receptor (beta chain) was found in a study of blood T cell repertoires in COVID-19. The wider study: Specimens from acute and convalescent COVID-19 originated in the United States, Italy and Spain. The analysed material was cDNA or gDNA that came from T cells, B-cell-depleted T cells, or PBMCs.

Germline CDR1 WNHNN, CDR2 SYGVQD (reference sequence). The V and J ends lost 4 bases and 12 bases respectively, with 17 bases between them. This CDR3 has 13 residues. Original data processing: Estimation of nucleated cell counts relied on the amplification of reference gene primers. The repertoire was sequenced with immunoSEQ multiplex PCR; TCRdb's copy has only in-frame clones and lacks some. V and J calls and clone size are as listed in that table; D and trimming were resolved from the DNA. The table lists approximately 160,000 clones, around 80% of them singletons. The chain carries TRBV10-1 and TRBJ2-3; no definite D call. The origin of this receptor is a man in his 60s with active or convalescent COVID-19. Sequencing was carried out using peripheral blood. The CDR3 loop is CASSALLEAQQYF. CDR3 in DNA: TGCGCCAGCAGTGCCTTATTAGAGGCCCAACAGTATTTT.